This T cell receptor beta chain was captured in a study of OX40 agonist ivuxolimab in advanced cancers. Study-wide background: Six ivuxolimab dose levels, 0.01 to 10 mg/kg, were given intravenously every 2 weeks. Enrollees could have had prior anti-PD-1, anti-PD-L1 or anti-CTLA-4 therapy, which about 42% had received.

Concerning this clone: What it recognizes is unknown.

Study observations and caveats: More expanded clones were found, on average, in CD8+ than in CD4+ T cells.

Assay used: immunoSEQ multiplex PCR; TCRdb lists only in-frame clones, some missing. The data hold about 100,000 clones, with roughly 90% observed a single time. V lost 6 bases to trimming and J lost 2 bases; unmatched junction nucleotides: 2. Germline V gene sequence: CDR1 MNHNY, CDR2 SVGAGI (reference sequence). The CDR3 is 15 residues long. Anyone with autoimmune disease history or systemic immunosuppression was excluded. The V call is TRBV6-6, the J call TRBJ2-1; 12 bases line up with TRBD2. The clonotype originates from an adult with an advanced solid tumor such as melanoma, head and neck, liver or kidney cancer. Specimen: CD4+ or CD8+ T cells sorted from blood, collected in a trial of the OX40 agonist ivuxolimab. CDR3 residues: CASRLAGGPYNEQFF. The CDR3 nucleotides are TGTGCCAGCAGGCTAGCGGGAGGGCCCTACAATGAGCAGTTCTTC.